This TCR beta chain is from a study of OX40 agonist ivuxolimab in advanced cancers. TCRdb's copy holds only in-frame clones and misses some; the assay was immunoSEQ multiplex PCR. This sample has more than 75,000 clones; around 86% occur once, and the top ten carry approximately 0.3%. Germline values: CDR1 SGHRS, CDR2 YFSETQ. The CDR3 has 14 amino acids. Trimming left V 1 base short and J 2 bases short, with 6 bases between. The input for sequencing was CD4+ or CD8+ T cells sorted from blood, taken in a trial of the OX40 agonist ivuxolimab. This clonotype was obtained from an adult with an advanced solid tumor such as melanoma, head and neck, liver or kidney cancer. V is TRBV5-1 and J is TRBJ1-4; D not resolved. The CDR3 DNA reads as TGCGCCAGCAGCTTGCGGTGGACTAATGAAAAACTGTTTTTT. Translating gives CASSLRWTNEKLFF.